Listed below are T cell receptor beta chains from one sample, sequenced in a study of blood T cell repertoires in COVID-19. Assay used: immunoSEQ multiplex PCR; TCRdb lists only in-frame clones, some missing. Seen here are about 300,000 clones, just under 90% observed once, and the top ten hold roughly 6.1%. Sequences were obtained from peripheral blood. These receptors originate from a woman between 45 and 65 years old with COVID-19, enrolled during active disease. Both conserved end residues are part of each CDR3. Each record gives: clone size, J gene, V gene, D gene, CDR3 protein, CDR3 DNA. A D gene is named only where the DNA matches it firmly. Where a row states a size, it is once, few, many or the class of an expanded clone; other rows omit it.

. TRBJ2-7 TRBV5-1 . CASSLRTAKNEQYF TGCGCCAGCAGCCTCCGGACAGCTAAAAACGAGCAGTACTTC
few TRBJ2-2 TRBV4-1 . CASSQVGGKNTGELFF TGCGCCAGCAGCCAAGTAGGAGGGAAAAACACCGGGGAGCTGTTTTTT
. TRBJ2-2 TRBV5-6 . CASSSGLNTGELFF TGTGCCAGCAGCTCGGGACTGAACACCGGGGAGCTGTTTTTT
. TRBJ1-2 TRBV5-5 TRBD1 CASRPRDRGGYGYTF TGTGCCAGTAGACCTCGAGACAGGGGGGGCTATGGCTACACCTTC
. TRBJ2-7 TRBV5-6 TRBD2 CASSFRTSGSSSVKQYF TGTGCCAGCAGCTTCAGGACTAGCGGGAGCTCTTCAGTCAAGCAGTACTTC
. TRBJ2-1 TRBV3-1/TRBV3-2 TRBD2 CASSRVGTSGPPEQFF TGTGCCAGCAGCCGCGTAGGGACTAGCGGACCGCCGGAGCAGTTCTTC
. TRBJ1-5 TRBV10-3 TRBD1 CAIREGDRGLFQPQHF TGTGCCATCAGGGAGGGGGACAGGGGGCTTTTTCAGCCCCAGCATTTT
. TRBJ1-5 TRBV7-2 TRBD1 CASSPTGSGNQPQHF TGTGCCAGCAGCCCGACAGGGAGTGGCAATCAGCCCCAGCATTTT
. TRBJ2-1 TRBV25-1 TRBD2 CASSETLAGNEQFF TGTGCCAGCAGTGAGACCCTAGCGGGGAATGAGCAGTTCTTC
. TRBJ2-3 TRBV5-6 TRBD1 CASSHDRGRPDTQYF TGTGCCAGCAGCCACGACAGGGGGCGTCCAGATACGCAGTATTTT
once TRBJ2-6 TRBV6-4 . CASSQEWVGSSGANVLTF TGTGCCAGCAGCCAAGAGTGGGTCGGGAGCTCTGGGGCCAACGTCCTGACTTTC
. TRBJ2-1 TRBV20-1 TRBD2 CSASRRGVMYNEQFF TGCAGTGCTAGTCGGCGGGGGGTGATGTACAATGAGCAGTTCTTC
. TRBJ2-3 TRBV6-5 TRBD2 CASSRAGGSDTQYF TGTGCCAGCAGCAGGGCGGGAGGGTCAGATACGCAGTATTTT
. TRBJ1-4 TRBV19 TRBD1 CASQDRGALNEKLFF TGTGCCAGTCAGGACAGGGGGGCCCTTAATGAAAAACTGTTTTTT
. TRBJ2-5 TRBV9 . CASSQGVMGTQETQYF TGTGCCAGCAGCCAAGGGGTGATGGGGACTCAAGAGACCCAGTACTTC
. TRBJ2-1 TRBV9 TRBD2 CASSVETSGTYNEQFF TGTGCCAGCAGCGTAGAAACTAGCGGGACCTACAATGAGCAGTTCTTC
. TRBJ2-7 TRBV7-2 TRBD1 CASSTRVGGKYEQYF TGTGCCAGCAGCACCCGGGTAGGGGGCAAGTACGAGCAGTACTTC
. TRBJ1-2 TRBV7-9 TRBD1 CASSPALLQGYGYTF TGTGCCAGCAGCCCCGCCCTTCTACAGGGGTATGGCTACACCTTC
. TRBJ2-3 TRBV7-3 . CASSSVSTDTQYF TGTGCCAGCAGCTCAGTAAGCACAGATACGCAGTATTTT
. TRBJ1-6 TRBV11-3 TRBD1 CASSARDRGAHSPLHF TGTGCCAGCAGCGCCCGGGACAGGGGCGCCCATTCACCCCTCCACTTT
. TRBJ1-1 TRBV18 TRBD1 CASSPRTGGYTEAFF TGTGCCAGCTCACCGCGGACAGGGGGGTACACTGAAGCTTTCTTT
. TRBJ2-7 TRBV7-8 . CASTLRGLGSDEQYF TGTGCCAGCACCCTCCGAGGACTTGGTTCAGACGAGCAGTACTTC
once TRBJ2-7 TRBV7-6 TRBD2 CASSLDASGGSNSYEQYF TGTGCCAGCAGCTTAGACGCATCGGGGGGGTCGAACTCCTACGAGCAGTACTTC
. TRBJ1-3 TRBV6-6 . CASSYTRGTGNTIYF TGTGCCAGCAGTTATACGAGGGGGACGGGAAACACCATATATTTT
. TRBJ1-2 TRBV7-2 TRBD1 CASSLTFRDRGRGYTF TGTGCCAGCAGCTTAACATTCCGGGACAGGGGACGTGGCTACACCTTC
. TRBJ2-6 TRBV24-1 TRBD1 CATSDYGTGGPSGANVLTF TGTGCCACCAGTGATTATGGGACAGGGGGCCCCTCTGGGGCCAACGTCCTGACTTTC
. TRBJ2-2 TRBV5-1 TRBD1 CASSSGQGVLTGELFF TGCGCCAGCAGCTCCGGACAGGGGGTTCTCACCGGGGAGCTGTTTTTT
. TRBJ2-7 TRBV5-4 TRBD2 CASSSGLAGGSEQYF TGTGCCAGCAGCTCGGGACTAGCGGGAGGGAGCGAGCAGTACTTC
. TRBJ1-2 TRBV4-2 . CAGSQELTVNYGYTF TGTGCCGGCAGCCAAGAATTGACAGTTAACTATGGCTACACCTTC
. TRBJ2-6 TRBV18 . CASSRQNSGANVLTF TGTGCCAGCTCACGGCAGAACTCTGGGGCCAACGTCCTGACTTTC
. TRBJ2-7 TRBV7-5 . CVRSLFATGCPTLNEQYF TGTGTCAGAAGCTTATTCGCGACAGGGTGCCCTACTCTAAACGAGCAGTACTTC
. TRBJ1-5 TRBV19 . CASTSGNQPQHF TGTGCCAGTACCAGTGGCAATCAGCCCCAGCATTTT
. TRBJ2-3 TRBV5-1 TRBD2 CASSLGVAGVTDTQYF TGCGCCAGCAGCTTGGGGGTAGCGGGAGTAACAGATACGCAGTATTTT
once TRBJ2-3 TRBV5-1 . CASSLGLDKYF TGCGCCAGCAGCTTGGGACTGGATAAGTATTTT
. TRBJ1-3 TRBV7-9 . CASSLAQGNTIYF TGTGCCAGCAGCTTAGCCCAGGGAAACACCATATATTTT
. TRBJ2-1 TRBV3-1/TRBV3-2 TRBD2 CASSQDFSGAYNEQFF TGTGCCAGCAGCCAAGATTTTAGCGGGGCCTACAATGAGCAGTTCTTC
. TRBJ1-4 TRBV5-1 TRBD1 CASSLAAGGSGSEKLFF TGCGCCAGCAGCTTGGCGGCAGGGGGGTCAGGATCTGAAAAACTGTTTTTT
. TRBJ2-7 TRBV13 TRBD1 CASSSRGQGNYEQYF TGTGCCAGCAGCTCCCGGGGACAGGGGAACTACGAGCAGTACTTC
. TRBJ1-2 TRBV7-2 . CASSSNQGKGGYTF TGTGCCAGCAGCTCCAACCAGGGGAAGGGTGGCTACACCTTC
. TRBJ2-1 TRBV10-3 TRBD1 CAISRTGGTYNEQFF TGTGCCATCAGTCGGACAGGGGGCACCTACAATGAGCAGTTCTTC
. TRBJ1-2 TRBV6-5 TRBD1 CASSYRPGTGLIGYTF TGTGCCAGCAGTTACCGTCCCGGGACAGGTTTAATAGGCTACACCTTC